This TCR beta chain was identified in a study of blood T cell repertoires in COVID-19. The wider study: Material from acute and convalescent COVID-19 was sourced from the United States, Italy and Spain.

In the authors' workflow: Estimation of nucleated cell counts was performed using reference gene primer amplification. The assay was immunoSEQ multiplex PCR, and TCRdb's table has in-frame clones only and misses some. V and J calls and clone size are those listed in that table; D and trimming were worked out from the DNA. Here the sample spans some 220,000 clones, roughly 80% being singletons. Germline V gives CDR1 SGHRS, CDR2 YFSETQ. The CDR3 runs 14 residues. V lost 3 bases, J lost 7 bases, and 4 bases stayed unmatched. The sample taken for sequencing was peripheral blood. This receptor was obtained from an older woman with active or convalescent COVID-19. The gene calls are TRBV5-1 and TRBJ2-1; 10 positions match TRBD2. CDR3 sequence: CASSWSSGSNEQFF. In nucleotides, the CDR3 is TGCGCCAGCAGCTGGTCTAGCGGGAGTAATGAGCAGTTCTTC.